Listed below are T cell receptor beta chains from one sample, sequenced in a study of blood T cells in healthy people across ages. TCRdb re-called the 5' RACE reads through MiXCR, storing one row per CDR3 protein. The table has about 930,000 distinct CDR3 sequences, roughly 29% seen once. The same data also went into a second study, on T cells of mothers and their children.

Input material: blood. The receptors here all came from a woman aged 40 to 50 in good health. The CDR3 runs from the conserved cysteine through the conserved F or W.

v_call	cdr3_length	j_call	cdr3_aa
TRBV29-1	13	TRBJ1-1	CSVDRVLNTEAFF
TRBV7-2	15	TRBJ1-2	CAVNEGGMNVDGYTF
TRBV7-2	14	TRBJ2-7	CASSPERPSYEQYF
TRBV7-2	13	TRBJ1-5	CASSGGGGQPQHF
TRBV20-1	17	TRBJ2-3	CSARGGGLAGLVDTQYF
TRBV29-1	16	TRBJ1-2	CSVEPPQGAGTYGYTF
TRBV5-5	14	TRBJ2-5	CASSLTWTGWTQYF
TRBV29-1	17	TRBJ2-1	CSVEGTSGVSSYNEQFF
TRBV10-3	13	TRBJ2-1	CAISVAWENEQFF
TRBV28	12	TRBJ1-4	CASSLGTVEVFF